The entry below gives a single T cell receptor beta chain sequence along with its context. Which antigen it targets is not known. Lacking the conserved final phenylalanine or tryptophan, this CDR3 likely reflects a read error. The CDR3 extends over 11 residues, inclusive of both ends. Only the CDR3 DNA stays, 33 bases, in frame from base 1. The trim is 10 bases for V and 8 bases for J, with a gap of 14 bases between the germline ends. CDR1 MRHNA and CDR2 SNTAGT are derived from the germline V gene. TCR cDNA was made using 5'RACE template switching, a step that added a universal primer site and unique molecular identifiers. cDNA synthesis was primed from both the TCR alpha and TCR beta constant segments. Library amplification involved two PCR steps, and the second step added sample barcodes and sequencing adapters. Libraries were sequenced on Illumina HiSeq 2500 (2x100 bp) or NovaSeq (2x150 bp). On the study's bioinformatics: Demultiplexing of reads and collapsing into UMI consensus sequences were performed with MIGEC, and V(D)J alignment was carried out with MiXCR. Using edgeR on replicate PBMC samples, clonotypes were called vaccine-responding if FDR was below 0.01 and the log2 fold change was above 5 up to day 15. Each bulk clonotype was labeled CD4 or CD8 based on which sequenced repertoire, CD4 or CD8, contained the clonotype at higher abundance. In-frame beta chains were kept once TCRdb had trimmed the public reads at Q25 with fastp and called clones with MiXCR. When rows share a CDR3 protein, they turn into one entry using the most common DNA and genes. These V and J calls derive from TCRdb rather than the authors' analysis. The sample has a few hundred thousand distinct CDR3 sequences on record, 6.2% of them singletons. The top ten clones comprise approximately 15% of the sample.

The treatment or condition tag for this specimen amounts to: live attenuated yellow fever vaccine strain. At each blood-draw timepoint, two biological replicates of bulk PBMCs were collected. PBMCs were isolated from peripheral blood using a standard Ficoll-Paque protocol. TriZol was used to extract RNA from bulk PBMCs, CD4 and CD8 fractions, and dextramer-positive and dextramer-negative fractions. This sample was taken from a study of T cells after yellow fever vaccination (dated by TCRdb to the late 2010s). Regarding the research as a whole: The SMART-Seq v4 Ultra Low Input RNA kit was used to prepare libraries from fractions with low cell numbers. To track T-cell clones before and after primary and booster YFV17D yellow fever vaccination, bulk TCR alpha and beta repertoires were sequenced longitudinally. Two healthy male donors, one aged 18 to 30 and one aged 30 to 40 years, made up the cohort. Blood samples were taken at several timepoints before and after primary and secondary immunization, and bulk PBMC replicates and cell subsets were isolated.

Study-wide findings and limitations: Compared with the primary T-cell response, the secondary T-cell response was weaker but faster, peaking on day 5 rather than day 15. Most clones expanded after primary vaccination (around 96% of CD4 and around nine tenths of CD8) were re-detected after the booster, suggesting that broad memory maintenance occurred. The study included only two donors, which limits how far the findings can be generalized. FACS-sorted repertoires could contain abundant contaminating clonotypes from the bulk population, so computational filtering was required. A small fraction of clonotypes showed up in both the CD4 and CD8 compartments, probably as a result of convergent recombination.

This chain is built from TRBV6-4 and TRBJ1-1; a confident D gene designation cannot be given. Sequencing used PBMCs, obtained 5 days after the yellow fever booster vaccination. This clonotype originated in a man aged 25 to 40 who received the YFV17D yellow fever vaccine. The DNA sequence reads TGTGCCATCAAGGAGGATTGGGAAGCTTTCTCT. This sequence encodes CAIKEDWEAFS.